One sample yielded the 10 T cell receptor beta chains listed below, sequenced in a study of blood T cell repertoires in COVID-19. Sequenced by immunoSEQ multiplex PCR; TCRdb stores in-frame clones only, minus some. This table holds 300,000 to 450,000 clones, roughly 90% found once. Sequencing was performed on peripheral blood. The receptors stem from a woman aged 55-70 years with COVID-19, enrolled during active disease.

This clone was detected only a few times. The rearrangement uses TRBV4-1 and TRBJ1-6, with TRBD1 matching over 7 bases. There are 19 residues in the CDR3. V lost 3 bases to trimming and J lost 1 base; unmatched junction nucleotides: 12. From germline, CDR1 is MGHRA and CDR2 YSYEKL. The CDR3 sequence is CASSHPYAGTESYNSPLHF. The DNA for the CDR3 is TGCGCCAGCAGCCACCCATACGCCGGGACAGAGTCCTATAATTCACCCCTCCACTTT.

The chain employs TRBV6-5 and TRBJ2-2, with 7 nucleotides matching TRBD1. The germline gives CDR1 MNHEY, CDR2 SVGAGI. This CDR3 spans 15 amino acids. V gave up 6 bases and J gave up 4 bases; unmatched junction bases: 8. The CDR3 reads CASRKPGQITGELFF. In DNA form, the CDR3 reads TGTGCCAGCAGGAAACCGGGACAGATCACCGGGGAGCTGTTTTTT.

The rearrangement joins TRBV2 to TRBJ1-5; the match to TRBD1 covers 8 bases. CDR1 is SNHLY, CDR2 FYNNEI, per germline. There are 15 residues in the CDR3. V was clipped by 7 bases and J by 7 bases; unmatched bases: 12. The CDR3 here is CASTRQGQGKQPQHF. The CDR3 nucleotides read TGTGCCAGCACTAGACAGGGGCAAGGAAAACAGCCCCAGCATTTT.

The rearrangement uses TRBV2 and TRBJ2-1, with D perhaps TRBD2 (6 bases). Trimming took off 10 bases at V and 0 bases at J, with 13 bases between the two ends. The CDR3 has 14 residues. Germline values: CDR1 SNHLY, CDR2 FYNNEI. The CDR3 here is CANRAGSSYNEQFF. The CDR3 DNA is TGTGCCAATCGAGCGGGTAGCTCCTACAATGAGCAGTTCTTC. The full variable domain, in which reference TRBV2 and TRBJ2-1 provide the parts outside the CDR3, is EPEVTQTPSHQVTQMGQEVILRCVPISNHLYFYWYRQILGQKVEFLVSFYNNEISEKSEIFDDQFSVERPDGSNFTLKIRSTKLEDSAMYFCANRAGSSYNEQFFGPGTRLTVL.

With regard to this clone: Additional DNA sequences in this sample encode the identical CDR3. The rearrangement links TRBV11-2 to TRBJ1-2; TRBD1 matches 8 bases. V shed 4 bases, J shed 8 bases, and the junction held 6 bases outside the gene matches. CDR3 size: 13 residues. Germline CDR1 SGHAT, CDR2 FQNNGV. The CDR3 nucleotides are TGTGCCAGCAGCTCGGACAGGGTCCACGGCTACACCTTC. Translating it yields CASSSDRVHGYTF.

The rearrangement links TRBV5-1 to TRBJ2-6; D may be TRBD1 (6 bases). The CDR3 runs 15 residues. Germline V gene lookup returns CDR1 SGHRS and CDR2 YFSETQ. Trimming removed 4 bases at V and 2 bases at J, with 10 bases between. The CDR3 coding sequence is TGCGCCAGCAGCCCCTACAGGGCTGGGGCCAACGTCCTGACTTTC. Residues: CASSPYRAGANVLTF.

The rearrangement uses TRBV7-9 and TRBJ1-2, with 9 bases that match TRBD1. The CDR3 runs to 15 residues. The trim removed 5 bases at V and 7 bases at J, leaving 11 bases unmatched. Germline assignment: CDR1 SEHNR and CDR2 FQNEAQ (reference sequence). The chain's CDR3 is CASSPGQGWDGGYTF. Here the CDR3 DNA reads TGTGCCAGCAGCCCGGGACAGGGTTGGGATGGTGGCTACACCTTC. The full variable domain, with the rest looked up from reference TRBV7-9 and TRBJ1-2, is DTGVSQNPRHKITKRGQNVTFRCDPISEHNRLYWYRQTLGQGPEFLTYFQNEAQLEKSRLLSDRFSAERPKGSFSTLEIQRTEQGDSAMYLCASSPGQGWDGGYTFGSGTRLTVV.

The chain links TRBV19 to TRBJ2-5; D is perhaps TRBD2 (5 bases). The CDR3 length is 14 residues. CDR1 and CDR2 (germline): LNHDA, SQIVND (reference sequence). Trimming removed 3 bases from V and 0 bases from J, with 8 bases in between. For the CDR3, the DNA is TGTGCCAGTAGTATGAGGGCAAACCAAGAGACCCAGTACTTC. Translated: CASSMRANQETQYF.

The chain couples TRBV2 to TRBJ1-5; 9 bases fit TRBD1. This CDR3 is 14 amino acids long. Trimming removed 7 bases from V and 6 bases from J; junction bases left unmatched: 7. Germline CDR1 is SNHLY and CDR2 is FYNNEI. This CDR3 reads CASKGTGSAQPQHF. The CDR3 nucleotides read TGTGCCAGCAAGGGGACAGGGTCAGCTCAGCCCCAGCATTTT. Based on the CDR3 plus reference TRBV2 and TRBJ1-5, the full variable domain is EPEVTQTPSHQVTQMGQEVILRCVPISNHLYFYWYRQILGQKVEFLVSFYNNEISEKSEIFDDQFSVERPDGSNFTLKIRSTKLEDSAMYFCASKGTGSAQPQHFGDGTRLSIL.

This rearrangement joins TRBV11-2 to TRBJ1-2; 7 bases line up with TRBD1. The CDR3 is 16 amino acids. The germline V gene has CDR1 SGHAT and CDR2 FQNNGV. The V gene end was trimmed by 5 bases and the J gene end by 0 bases; junction bases not matched to a gene: 9. This CDR3 is CASSVTGTATNYGYTF. CDR3 DNA: TGTGCCAGCAGCGTTACCGGGACAGCCACTAACTATGGCTACACCTTC.